These T cell receptor beta chains were read from a single sample in a study of T cell responses to AZD1222 COVID-19 vaccine. The protocol was immunoSEQ multiplex PCR, while the TCRdb copy is restricted to in-frame clones and leaves out a portion. The table shows more than 95,000 clones, with 86% occurring only once. Sequenced material: peripheral blood, taken 28 days after the second dose of the MenACWY control vaccine. The receptors were sampled from an adult who received the MenACWY meningococcal vaccine as a control. Both conserved end residues are part of each CDR3. The order of the fields is clone size, J gene, V gene, CDR3 protein. Expanded clones get a size class; other rows say once, few or many, or leave the size out.

once	TRBJ2-7	TRBV7-8	CASSFRPGAEDYEQYF
NA	TRBJ2-3	TRBV7-8	CASSVGDRGTDTQYF
NA	TRBJ2-3	TRBV6-2/TRBV6-3	CASSYFPQSGGVTDTQYF
NA	TRBJ2-1	TRBV5-5	CASSPPGLAGGRDEQFF
NA	TRBJ1-2	TRBV19	CASSMGPKWGYTF
NA	TRBJ2-7	TRBV30	CAWSRGTGGRNEQYF
NA	TRBJ2-7	TRBV4-3	CASSQDRGSLSYEQYF
NA	TRBJ1-4	TRBV3-1/TRBV3-2	CASSQELRQPEKLFF
NA	TRBJ2-2	TRBV6-2/TRBV6-3	CASSYTDRGVGELFF
once	TRBJ2-7	TRBV10-3	CAISGDNDRALSQYF
NA	TRBJ2-3	TRBV5-1	CASSPRTANTDTQYF
NA	TRBJ2-5	TRBV4-1	CASSQTSGGETQYF
NA	TRBJ2-3	TRBV19	CASSSGGQGRNTQYF
NA	TRBJ1-2	TRBV27	CASSSRDGRSTFYGYTF
NA	TRBJ2-5	TRBV28	CASSSRLAGQETQYF
NA	TRBJ1-2	TRBV9	CASSVTWGTGVYGYTF
NA	TRBJ2-3	TRBV3-1/TRBV3-2	CASSQSSVGASTDTQYF
NA	TRBJ2-1	TRBV6-2/TRBV6-3	CASSYQTIYNEQFF
NA	TRBJ2-1	TRBV7-3	CASSERLAGYNEQFF
NA	TRBJ1-6	TRBV5-1	CASSIGQGGNSPLHF
NA	TRBJ2-7	TRBV19	CASSTATGFGRKYEQYF
NA	TRBJ2-5	TRBV28	CASSFRLAATQETQYF
NA	TRBJ2-3	TRBV10-3	CATGGQGTDTQYF
NA	TRBJ1-1	TRBV7-8	CASSLARTGVRGAFF
NA	TRBJ2-7	TRBV3-1/TRBV3-2	CASSPAYGSYEQYF